This T cell receptor beta chain is from a study of CD8 T cells in ankylosing spondylitis. Overall study results and limits: Matched synovial fluid from ankylosing spondylitis patients was reported to be enriched for disease-linked clones.

Ten or more counts support this clonotype. As yet, its antigen is unknown. Quantitative 5'-RACE with molecular barcodes generated TCR beta libraries. TCRdb ran MiXCR on the 5' RACE reads and lists one entry per CDR3 protein. The sample has 210,000 or so distinct CDR3 sequences; roughly 8.2% are singletons. V dropped 1 base and J dropped 6 bases, with 19 bases sitting between them. The CDR3 length is 16 residues. The germline V gene has CDR1 LNHDA and CDR2 SQIVND (reference sequence). The chain has TRBV19 and TRBJ2-7; the D call may be TRBD1 or TRBD2 (5 bases each). This TCR derives from a female donor with ankylosing spondylitis or in good health (not recorded which). Sequencing used blood, either unsorted or a sorted T cell fraction (not recorded which). CDR3 residues: CASSIVLGTNLREQYF. As DNA, the CDR3 is TGTGCCAGTAGTATAGTACTTGGGACCAACCTTCGCGAGCAGTACTTC. Full variable domain (rest looked up from reference TRBV19 and TRBJ2-7): DGGITQSPKYLFRKEGQNVTLSCEQNLNHDAMYWYRQDPGQGLRLIYYSQIVNDFQKGDIAEGYSVSREKKESFPLTVTSAQKNPTAFYLCASSIVLGTNLREQYFGPGTRLTVT.